Shown below are 4 T cell receptor beta chains from a single sample sequenced in a study of T cells after yellow fever vaccination. TCRdb re-derived calls from the 5' RACE reads in MiXCR, one entry per CDR3 protein. The table includes about 360,000 distinct CDR3 sequences, about 6% detected once. The sample was PBMCs, taken 5 days after the yellow fever booster vaccination. The origin of the receptors is a man in his thirties or forties who received the YFV17D yellow fever vaccine.

The CDR3 DNA follows: TGTGCCAGCAGCAAAGGATCTACTACTAGCACAGATACGCAGTATTTT. Translating gives CASSKGSTTSTDTQYF. The J gene is TRBJ2-3, the V gene TRBV21-1. TRBV21-1 is a known pseudogene. The CDR3 contains 16 residues.

Only a few counts were recorded for this clonotype. The CDR3 DNA reads TGCAGCGTTGTGGACAGCAGGAACACTGAAGCTTTCTTT. Translating it yields CSVVDSRNTEAFF. J is TRBJ1-1 and V is TRBV29-1, with a tentative D call TRBD1 (6 bases). The length of the CDR3 is 13 residues. Trimming took off 4 bases at V and 1 base at J, with 10 bases between the two ends. Germline CDR1 reads SQVTM; CDR2 reads ANQGSEA.

This clonotype has more than one count but fewer than ten. CDR3 sequence: CASSSEGQANRGYTF. Written as DNA, the CDR3 is TGTGCCAGCAGCTCAGAAGGACAGGCAAACAGAGGCTACACCTTC. V usage is TRBV13 and J usage is TRBJ1-2; 7 nucleotides agree with TRBD1. There are 15 residues in the CDR3. V lost 4 bases to trimming and J lost 8 bases; unmatched junction nucleotides: 13. Germline V gene sequence: CDR1 PRHDT, CDR2 FYEKMQ (reference sequence).

The table lists this clonotype with a few counts. The V gene is TRBV7-2, the J gene TRBJ2-5; D is possibly TRBD2 (6 bases). Germline assignment: CDR1 SGHTA and CDR2 FQGNSA. The CDR3 is 15 amino acids. Deletions cut 4 bases from V and 5 bases from J, with 17 bases between. CDR3 DNA: TGTGCCAGCAGCTCGTCTGGACTAACGAGGGAGACCCAGTACTTC. Amino acids: CASSSSGLTRETQYF.